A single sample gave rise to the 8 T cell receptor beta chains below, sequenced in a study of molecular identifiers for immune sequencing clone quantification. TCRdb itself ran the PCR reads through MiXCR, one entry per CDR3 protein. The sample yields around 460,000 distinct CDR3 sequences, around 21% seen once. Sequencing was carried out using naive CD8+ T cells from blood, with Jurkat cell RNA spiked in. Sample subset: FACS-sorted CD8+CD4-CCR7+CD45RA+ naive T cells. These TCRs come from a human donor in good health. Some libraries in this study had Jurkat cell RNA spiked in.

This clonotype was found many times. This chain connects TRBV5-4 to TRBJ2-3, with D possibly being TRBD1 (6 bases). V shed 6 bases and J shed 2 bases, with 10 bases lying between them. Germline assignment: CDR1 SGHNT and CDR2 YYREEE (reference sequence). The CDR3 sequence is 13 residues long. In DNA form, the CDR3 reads TGTGCCAGCAAATGGGGGCCCACAGATACGCAGTATTTT. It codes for CASKWGPTDTQYF. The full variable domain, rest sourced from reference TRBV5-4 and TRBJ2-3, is ETGVTQSPTHLIKTRGQQVTLRCSSQSGHNTVSWYQQALGQGPQFIFQYYREEENGRGNFPPRFSGLQFPNYSSELNVNALELDDSALYLCASKWGPTDTQYFGPGTRLTVL.

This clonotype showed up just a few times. The CDR3 DNA reads TGTGCCAGCAGTTACGACAGGGGGCAGAACACTGAAGCTTTCTTT. This encodes CASSYDRGQNTEAFF. The chain employs TRBV6-5 and TRBJ1-1; TRBD1 matches at 10 bases. After removal of 2 bases from V and 1 base from J, the junction contained 1 base not matched to a gene. Germline V gives CDR1 MNHEY, CDR2 SVGAGI. The CDR3 has 15 amino acids.

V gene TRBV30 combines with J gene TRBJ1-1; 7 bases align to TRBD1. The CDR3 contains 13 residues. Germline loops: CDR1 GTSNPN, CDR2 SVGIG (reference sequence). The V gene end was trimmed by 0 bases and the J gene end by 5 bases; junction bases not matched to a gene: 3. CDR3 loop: CAWSVTGDTEAFF. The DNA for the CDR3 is TGTGCCTGGAGTGTAACAGGGGATACTGAAGCTTTCTTT.

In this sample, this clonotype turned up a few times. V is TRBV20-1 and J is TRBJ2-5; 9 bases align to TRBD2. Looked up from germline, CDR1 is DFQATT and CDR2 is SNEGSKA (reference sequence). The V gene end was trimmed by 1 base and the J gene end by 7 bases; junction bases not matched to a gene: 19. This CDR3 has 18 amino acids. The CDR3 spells CSARARGETSGTFLTQYF. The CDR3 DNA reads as TGCAGTGCTAGAGCCCGCGGGGAGACTAGCGGCACCTTTTTGACCCAGTACTTC.

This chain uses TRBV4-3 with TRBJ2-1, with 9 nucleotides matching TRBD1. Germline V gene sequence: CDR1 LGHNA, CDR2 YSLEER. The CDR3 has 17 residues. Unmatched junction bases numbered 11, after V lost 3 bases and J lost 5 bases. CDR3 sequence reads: CASSQQLTGQGNNEQFF. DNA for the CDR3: TGCGCCAGCAGCCAGCAACTGACGGGACAGGGCAACAATGAGCAGTTCTTC.

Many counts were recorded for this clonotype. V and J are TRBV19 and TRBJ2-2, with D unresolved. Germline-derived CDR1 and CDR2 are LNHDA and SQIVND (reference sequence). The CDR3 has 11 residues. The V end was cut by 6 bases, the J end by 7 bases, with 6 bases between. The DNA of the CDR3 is TGTGCCAGTAGAATTGGCGGGGAGCTGTTTTTT. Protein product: CASRIGGELFF.

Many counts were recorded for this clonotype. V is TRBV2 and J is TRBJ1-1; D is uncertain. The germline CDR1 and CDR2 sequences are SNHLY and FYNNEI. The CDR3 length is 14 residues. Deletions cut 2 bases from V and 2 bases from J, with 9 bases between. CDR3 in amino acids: CASSEFPRNTEAFF. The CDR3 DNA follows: TGTGCCAGCAGTGAATTTCCACGAAACACTGAAGCTTTCTTT.

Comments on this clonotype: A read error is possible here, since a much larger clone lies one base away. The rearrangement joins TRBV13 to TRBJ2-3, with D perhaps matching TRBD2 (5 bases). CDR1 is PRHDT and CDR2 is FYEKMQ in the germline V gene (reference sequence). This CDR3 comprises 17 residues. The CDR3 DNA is TGTGCCAGCAGCTTACGGCGGGCGGTGGTTAGCACAGATACGCGGTATTTT. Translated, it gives CASSLRRAVVSTDTRYF.